What follows are 3 T cell receptor beta chains derived from one specimen sequenced in a study of blood T cell repertoires in COVID-19. Some clones are missing from TCRdb's copy, which holds only in-frame ones; the method was immunoSEQ multiplex PCR. The sample lists some 350,000 clones, more than 75% occurring once. Material: PBMCs or T cells enriched from blood (not recorded which). The source is a woman between 25 and 40 years old who had recovered from COVID-19.

The J gene is TRBJ2-1, the V gene TRBV28, with 7 bases aligning to TRBD1. CDR1 MDHEN and CDR2 SYDVKM come from the germline V gene. V lost 6 bases, J lost 5 bases, and 10 bases stayed unmatched. The CDR3 extends over 15 amino acids. CDR3 amino acids: CASSRQGWGNNEQFF. CDR3 in DNA: TGTGCCAGCAGCCGACAGGGATGGGGCAACAATGAGCAGTTCTTC.

The J gene is TRBJ2-1, the V gene TRBV10-2; 8 nucleotides agree with TRBD2. In germline, CDR1 is WSHSY, CDR2 SAAADI. V dropped 6 bases and J dropped 8; count of bases not matched to a gene: 9. The CDR3 contains 14 residues. The CDR3 here is CASRVSGLVDEQFF. DNA for the CDR3: TGCGCCAGCAGAGTTTCGGGACTAGTAGATGAGCAGTTCTTC.

This chain joins TRBV5-1 and TRBJ2-7; 13 bases map to TRBD2. Per germline, CDR1 SGHRS and CDR2 YFSETQ. V lost 3 bases, J lost 0 bases, and 0 bases stayed unmatched. The CDR3 sequence is 15 residues long. Written as DNA, the CDR3 is TGCGCCAGCAGCTGGACTAGCGGGAGCTCCTACGAGCAGTACTTC. Amino acid sequence: CASSWTSGSSYEQYF. Full variable domain (outside the CDR3, taken from reference TRBV5-1 and TRBJ2-7): KAGVTQTPRYLIKTRGQQVTLSCSPISGHRSVSWYQQTPGQGLQFLFEYFSETQRNKGNFPGRFSGRQFSNSRSEMNVSTLELGDSALYLCASSWTSGSSYEQYFGPGTRLTVT.